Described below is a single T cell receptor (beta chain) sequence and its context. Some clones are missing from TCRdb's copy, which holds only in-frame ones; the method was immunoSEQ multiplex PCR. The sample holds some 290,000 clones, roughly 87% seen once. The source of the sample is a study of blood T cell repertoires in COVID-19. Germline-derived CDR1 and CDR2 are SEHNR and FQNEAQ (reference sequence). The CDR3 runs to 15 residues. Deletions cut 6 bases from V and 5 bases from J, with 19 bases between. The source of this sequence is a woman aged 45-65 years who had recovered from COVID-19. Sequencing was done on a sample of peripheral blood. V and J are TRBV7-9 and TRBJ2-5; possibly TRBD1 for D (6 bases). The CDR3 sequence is CASRPLQGHVETQYF. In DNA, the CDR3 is TGTGCCAGCAGGCCCCTTCAGGGGCACGTGGAGACCCAGTACTTC.